These T cell receptor beta chains were read from a single sample in a study of PD-L1 blockade in urothelial cancer. Only in-frame clones appear in the TCRdb table, and some are missing; sequencing was by immunoSEQ multiplex PCR. The table lists tens of thousands of clones, almost 90% of them singletons. This sample comprised PBMCs, obtained around atezolizumab (anti-PD-L1) treatment. Source of these receptors: a man aged 60-69 years with urothelial cancer. Both conserved end residues are part of each CDR3. A D gene is named only where the DNA matches it firmly. Clone size is not always given. Where it is, it says once, few, many or a class for expanded clones.

v_call	clone_size	j_call	cdr3_length	d_call	cdr3_nt	cdr3_aa
TRBV6-1	few	TRBJ2-7	12	.	TGTGCCACCCAGGGATCCTACTACGAGCAGTACTTC	CATQGSYYEQYF
TRBV7-9	.	TRBJ2-5	16	.	TGTGCCAGCAGCTTAGGTTCTAAGACAGGTCCCGAGACCCAGTACTTC	CASSLGSKTGPETQYF
TRBV9	.	TRBJ2-5	14	TRBD2	TGTGCCAGCAGCGTTAGCGGGAACCAAGAGACCCAGTACTTC	CASSVSGNQETQYF
TRBV9	.	TRBJ2-5	13	TRBD1	TGTGCCAGCAGCAGACAGGGAAGAGAGACCCAGTACTTC	CASSRQGRETQYF
TRBV18	.	TRBJ2-1	16	TRBD2	TGTGCCAGCTCACCTAATTCCGGACTAGCGTTCAATGAGCAGTTCTTC	CASSPNSGLAFNEQFF
TRBV13	.	TRBJ2-4	19	.	TGTGCCAGCAGCGCCTACTACCGAGAACCGAGCCATGCCAAAAACATTCAGTACTTC	CASSAYYREPSHAKNIQYF
TRBV7-3	.	TRBJ2-2	16	.	TGTGCCAGCAGCCCTCTAACTAGCTTTGGGGCCGGGGAGCTGTTTTTT	CASSPLTSFGAGELFF
TRBV10-2	.	TRBJ2-7	17	TRBD2	TGCGCCAGCAGTGAGTCGTTAGGGACTAGCGGGAGAGGCGAGCAGTACTTC	CASSESLGTSGRGEQYF
TRBV30	.	TRBJ2-7	15	TRBD1	TGTGCCTGGGGACAGGGGGCGTACGGCTCCTACGAGCAGTACTTC	CAWGQGAYGSYEQYF
TRBV5-6	.	TRBJ2-7	12	.	TGTGCCAGCAACAAAGGACCGGGGGAGCAGTACTTC	CASNKGPGEQYF
TRBV6-5	.	TRBJ2-7	15	TRBD2	TGTGCCAGCAGACATCTAGCGGGGGGGCCCTACGAGCAGTACTTC	CASRHLAGGPYEQYF
TRBV7-2	.	TRBJ1-1	14	.	TGTGCCAGCAGCCCCACAGTTTTGAACACTGAAGCTTTCTTT	CASSPTVLNTEAFF
TRBV28	.	TRBJ1-2	13	TRBD1	TGTGCCAGCAGTCGACAGGGGGGCTATGGCTACACCTTC	CASSRQGGYGYTF
TRBV5-4	few	TRBJ2-1	15	TRBD2	TGTGCCAGCAGCTCGGGGGGAGGCGAATACAATGAGCAGTTCTTC	CASSSGGGEYNEQFF
TRBV10-3	.	TRBJ2-1	16	TRBD2	TGTGCCATCAGTGAGCCCGACAGCGGGAGGGCCAGTGAGCAGTTCTTC	CAISEPDSGRASEQFF
TRBV5-1	once	TRBJ2-3	13	.	TGCGCCAGCAGCTTCTTGGCCACAGATACGCAGTATTTT	CASSFLATDTQYF
TRBV4-2	few	TRBJ1-1	16	.	TGTGCCAGCAGCACACAAATTCGAGACGGGGGGACTGAAGCTTTCTTT	CASSTQIRDGGTEAFF
TRBV30	.	TRBJ1-4	11	.	TGTGCCTGGAGTCCGGCGGGAAAACTGTTTTTT	CAWSPAGKLFF
TRBV9	.	TRBJ2-3	15	TRBD2	TGTGCCAGCAGCGATAGCGGGACTAACACAGATACGCAGTATTTT	CASSDSGTNTDTQYF
TRBV7-2	.	TRBJ2-3	13	.	TGTGCCAGCAGCTTAAATAGAGCGGATACGCAGTATTTT	CASSLNRADTQYF
TRBV2	.	TRBJ2-7	13	.	TGTGCCAGCAGTGTTACACCCCCCTACGAGCAGTACTTC	CASSVTPPYEQYF
TRBV11-1	.	TRBJ1-4	16	.	TGTGCCAGCAGCCGACACCCGACAGGCCGAAATGAAAAACTGTTTTTT	CASSRHPTGRNEKLFF
TRBV5-4	.	TRBJ1-2	14	.	TGTGCCAGCAGCTTGGATCCGAGTGGCTATGGCTACACCTTC	CASSLDPSGYGYTF
TRBV18	.	TRBJ2-1	18	TRBD2	TGTGCCAGCTCACCACCTCAAGCACTAGCGGGAGGCTCCAATGAGCAGTTCTTC	CASSPPQALAGGSNEQFF
TRBV19	once	TRBJ1-2	13	TRBD1	TGTGCCAGTAGCAGGGACAGAAACTATGGCTACACCTTC	CASSRDRNYGYTF
TRBV18	once	TRBJ2-3	14	.	TGTGCCAGCTCACCTAGCGCGCGCACAGATACGCAGTATTTT	CASSPSARTDTQYF
TRBV29-1	.	TRBJ2-7	12	TRBD1	TGCAGCGTCGGGACAGGGGCCGACGAGCAGTACTTC	CSVGTGADEQYF
TRBV7-2	.	TRBJ2-7	16	.	TGTGCCAGCAGCTTAGGGTCCCGCGGAGATTTCTACGAGCAGTACTTC	CASSLGSRGDFYEQYF